This T cell receptor beta chain was captured in a study of blood T cell repertoires in COVID-19. Turning to the study itself: In each case, the material was cDNA or gDNA derived from T cells, B-cell-depleted T cells, or PBMCs.

Profiled with immunoSEQ multiplex PCR; TCRdb holds only in-frame clones, not every one. This sample carries a few hundred thousand clones, 88% of them seen once, and the ten largest clones take roughly 12%. The specimen sequenced was peripheral blood. The origin of this receptor is a woman aged 45-65 years with COVID-19, enrolled during active disease.

The DNA of the CDR3 is TGTGCCAACGGACAGGGAGGGGGCACAGATACGCAGTATTTT. Translated: CANGQGGGTDTQYF. This chain uses TRBV10-3 with TRBJ2-3; perhaps TRBD1 as D (8 bases). This CDR3 region has 14 residues. V was trimmed by 10 bases and J by 1 base, leaving 15 bases between them. CDR1 and CDR2 from the germline V gene are ENHRY and SYGVKD.